The entry that follows covers one T cell receptor (beta chain) sequence. Its antigen is unknown. This specimen comes from a study of T cells expressing NK-cell markers. Study-wide results and limits: Dominant NKG2C+ clonotypes made up roughly 1.0-7.0% of CD8+ T cells in roughly six donors. The study found these clonotypes also leading the CD3+CD56-NKG2C+ fraction in a handful of donors.

Germline V gene data show CDR1 as SGHDT and CDR2 as YYEEEE. The CDR3 length is 13 residues. For TCR beta, cDNA was produced by 5'RACE template switching with UMIs. Reprocessing the 5' RACE reads, TCRdb reports a single entry for every CDR3 protein and omits DNA. This sample's table has over 200,000 distinct CDR3 sequences. Material for sequencing was blood T cells: a sorted CD56 or NKG2C T cell subset, CD4+ or CD8+ T cells, or bulk PBMC T cells (not recorded which). The chain has TRBV5-6 and TRBJ2-3. This sequence originates from a man between 18 and 35 years old in good health. CDR3 loop: CASSLMDSDTQYF. Using reference TRBV5-6 and TRBJ2-3 for the parts outside the CDR3, the full variable domain is DAGVTQSPTHLIKTRGQQVTLRCSPKSGHDTVSWYQQALGQGPQFIFQYYEEEERQRGNFPDRFSGHQFPNYSSELNVNALLLGDSALYLCASSLMDSDTQYFGPGTRLTVL.